This T cell receptor beta chain is drawn from a study of T cell responses to AZD1222 COVID-19 vaccine. Turning to the study itself: Some second doses came at about 4 weeks and others at about 12 weeks; these were pooled.

Profiled with immunoSEQ multiplex PCR; TCRdb holds only in-frame clones, not every one. In the table there are some 150,000 clones, 90% to 95% of which are singletons. With 2 bases clipped from V and 0 bases from J, the junction kept 13 bases outside the gene matches. CDR3 size: 19 residues. The germline gives CDR1 SGHVS, CDR2 FNYEAQ. This chain connects TRBV7-6 to TRBJ1-3; 7 bases line up with TRBD1. Specimen: peripheral blood, collected on day 0 of AZD1222 vaccination. The source is an adult in good health. Here the CDR3 DNA reads TGTGCCAGCAGCTTACTTCCCCCGACAGGGCTCGGCTCTGGAAACACCATATATTTT. It encodes CASSLLPPTGLGSGNTIYF. The variable domain in full, completed from reference TRBV7-6 and TRBJ1-3, reads GAGVSQSPRYKVTKRGQDVALRCDPISGHVSLYWYRQALGQGPEFLTYFNYEAQQDKSGLPNDRFSAERPEGSISTLTIQRTEQRDSAMYRCASSLLPPTGLGSGNTIYFGEGSWLTVV.